The rows below give T cell receptor beta chains drawn from one sample of a study of cytomegalovirus exposure and HLA in healthy donors. TCRdb's copy holds only in-frame clones and misses some; the assay was immunoSEQ multiplex PCR. This repertoire includes 140,000 to 150,000 clones. The sequenced material came from PBMCs. All receptors come from a male donor in good health and CMV-seronegative. Both conserved end residues are part of each CDR3. D genes are given only for firm matches.

TRBV5-1	TRBD2	TRBJ2-7	TGCGCCAGCAGCCCCACTAGCGGGAGCTTCGGCACCTACGAGCAGTACTTC	CASSPTSGSFGTYEQYF
TRBV29-1	-	TRBJ2-1	TGCAGCGTGCCGAGAGGACTCCTCTACAATGAGCAGTTCTTC	CSVPRGLLYNEQFF
TRBV19	TRBD1	TRBJ1-1	TGTGCCAGTAGTCCACGGACAGGGGTGATCTCCACTGAAGCTTTCTTT	CASSPRTGVISTEAFF
TRBV25-1	TRBD2	TRBJ2-1	TGTGCCAGCAGTGAATCCGCGGGACTAGCGGGAGTGGCTGAGCAGTTCTTC	CASSESAGLAGVAEQFF
TRBV30	TRBD1	TRBJ2-6	TGTGCCTCAAAGCAGGGGGCGAGTGGGGCCAACGTCCTGACTTTC	CASKQGASGANVLTF
TRBV7-2	-	TRBJ1-4	TGTGCCAGCAGCAGAGGGGGAGGGAATGAAAAACTGTTTTTT	CASSRGGGNEKLFF
TRBV29-1	TRBD1	TRBJ2-1	TGCAGCGTTGTAACAGGGGTCGAGCAGTTCTTC	CSVVTGVEQFF
TRBV6-5	-	TRBJ1-6	TGTGCCAGCAGTTACTGGGGGAGGGGATCACCCCTCCACTTT	CASSYWGRGSPLHF
TRBV28	TRBD1	TRBJ1-5	TGTGCCAGCAGTCCACAGGGGAAAGGGGATCAGCCCCAGCATTTT	CASSPQGKGDQPQHF
TRBV13	-	TRBJ1-1	TGTGCCAGCAGCCTCCTGAGAATGAACACTGAAGCTTTCTTT	CASSLLRMNTEAFF
TRBV21-1	-	TRBJ2-1	TGTGCCAGCAGCAAAACGAGTAGCGGGGGGCCCTACCGTTACAATGAGCAGTTCTTC	CASSKTSSGGPYRYNEQFF
TRBV7-3	TRBD1	TRBJ1-5	TGTGCCAGCAACACGGGGGGGGACAGGGGCGATCAGCCCCAGCATTTT	CASNTGGDRGDQPQHF
TRBV5-1	TRBD1	TRBJ2-1	TGCGCCAGCAGCTTGAGACAGGGGGCCGCGTACAATGAGCAGTTCTTC	CASSLRQGAAYNEQFF
TRBV19	TRBD1	TRBJ2-7	TGTGCCAGTAGTATAGACCCTCCCGGGACAGGGGGCCTCTACGAGCAGTACTTC	CASSIDPPGTGGLYEQYF
TRBV30	-	TRBJ1-1	TGTGCCTCGACGGTAGGATCGAGGACTGAAGCTTTCTTT	CASTVGSRTEAFF
TRBV30	-	TRBJ1-2	TGTGCCTGGAGTCCGGACAGCCTTTCCTTC	CAWSPDSLSF
TRBV30	-	TRBJ2-3	TGTGCCTGGAGTAGGACTGGATTCACAGATACGCAGTATTTT	CAWSRTGFTDTQYF
TRBV5-6	-	TRBJ2-7	TGTGCCAGCAGCTTTCAGGCGTCCTACGAGCAGTACTTC	CASSFQASYEQYF
TRBV19	-	TRBJ2-2	TGTGCCAGTAGTCTCCAGGGGGGCGCGTTCTCCGGGGAGCTGTTTTTT	CASSLQGGAFSGELFF
TRBV5-4	TRBD2	TRBJ2-5	TGTGCCAGCAGCCCGGGACTAGCGGACCAAGAGACCCAGTACTTC	CASSPGLADQETQYF
TRBV6-1	-	TRBJ2-7	TGTGCCAGCAACAGAGACATCTCAAGCTCCTACGAGCAGTACTTC	CASNRDISSSYEQYF
TRBV7-9	-	TRBJ1-1	TGTGCCAGCAGTCTTGTGGGGGCTGACACTGAAGCTTTCTTT	CASSLVGADTEAFF
TRBV28	TRBD2	TRBJ2-1	TGTGCCAGCAGTTTATTTCCGGGACTAGCGGCCTACAATGAGCAGTTCTTC	CASSLFPGLAAYNEQFF
TRBV7-8	-	TRBJ1-1	TGTGCCAGCAGCCGGCAGGGCCAGAAGAACACTGAAGCTTTCTTT	CASSRQGQKNTEAFF
TRBV7-2	-	TRBJ1-1	TGTGCCAGCAGCCCCGGCGGTAAGAACACTGAAGCTTTCTTT	CASSPGGKNTEAFF
TRBV2	TRBD2	TRBJ2-7	TGTGCCAGCAGTAGGCGGGAGGACTACGAGCAGTACTTC	CASSRREDYEQYF
TRBV19	TRBD1	TRBJ2-4	TGTGCCAGTAGTTCGACAGGGGGAAGTCGCGGGGTCGGGGGCAAAAACATTCAGTACTTC	CASSSTGGSRGVGGKNIQYF
TRBV7-8	TRBD1	TRBJ2-7	TGTGCCAGCAGCCCGCGACAGGGCCCCTACGAGCAGTACTTC	CASSPRQGPYEQYF
TRBV7-8	TRBD1	TRBJ1-1	TGTGCCAGCAGACAAAGGGGGACAGGGAGTGAAGCTTTCTTT	CASRQRGTGSEAFF
TRBV5-4	TRBD1	TRBJ2-5	TGTGCCAGCAGCTTGGAGAGCCGGGACAGGGGCATGGTGTCCCAGTACTTC	CASSLESRDRGMVSQYF
TRBV18	TRBD2	TRBJ2-3	TGTGCCAGCTCACCCGGACTAGCGGGGACAGATACGCAGTATTTT	CASSPGLAGTDTQYF
TRBV7-6	-	TRBJ2-2	TGTGCCAGCAGCTTAAGAGGGACCGGGGAGCTGTTTTTT	CASSLRGTGELFF
TRBV11-3	-	TRBJ2-4	TGTGCCAGCAGCCCCGGGAATATTGGTTCCGCCAAAAACATTCAGTACTTC	CASSPGNIGSAKNIQYF
TRBV6-5	-	TRBJ1-3	TGTGCCAGCACCGGAGATCTCTCTGGAAACACCATATATTTT	CASTGDLSGNTIYF
TRBV30	-	TRBJ2-7	TGTGCCTGGGCGGGACAGCCCTACGAGCAGTACTTC	CAWAGQPYEQYF
TRBV18	-	TRBJ2-1	TGTGCCAGCTCAAACATCAGAGCGAACAATGAGCAGTTCTTC	CASSNIRANNEQFF
TRBV5-4	TRBD1	TRBJ1-1	TGTGCCAGCAGCTTGTGGACAGGGGAATATGAAGCTTTCTTT	CASSLWTGEYEAFF
TRBV6-5	-	TRBJ1-5	TGTGCCAGCAGGACAGGCCCTAATCAGCCCCAGCATTTT	CASRTGPNQPQHF
TRBV28	-	TRBJ2-7	TGTGCCAGCAGAGACTCGTTGCCGTACGAGCAGTACTTC	CASRDSLPYEQYF